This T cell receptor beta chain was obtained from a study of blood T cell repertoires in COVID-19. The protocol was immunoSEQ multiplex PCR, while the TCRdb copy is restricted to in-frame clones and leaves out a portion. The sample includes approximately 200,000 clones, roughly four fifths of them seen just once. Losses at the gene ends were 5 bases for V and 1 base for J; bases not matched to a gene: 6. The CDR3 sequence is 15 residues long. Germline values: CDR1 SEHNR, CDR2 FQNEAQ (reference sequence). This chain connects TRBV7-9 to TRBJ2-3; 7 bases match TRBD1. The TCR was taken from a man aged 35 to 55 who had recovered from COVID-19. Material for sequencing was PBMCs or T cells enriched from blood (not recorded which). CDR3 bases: TGTGCCAGCAGCCTACAGGGGAGTGGCACAGATACGCAGTATTTT. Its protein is CASSLQGSGTDTQYF.